This T cell receptor beta chain was found in a study of blood T cells in healthy people across ages. Study findings and constraints: Long-lived and aged donors differed, with more naive CD4+ cells and higher diversity in the long-lived. Estimated diversity across one million T cells was deemed an underestimate. Per million T cells, TCR beta diversity dropped about linearly as age rose.

Per sample, no less than 5.5 micrograms of total RNA were extracted. A second PCR, run for roughly 7 to 12 cycles, used a sample-barcoded 5' primer plus a J-beta primer mix. TCRdb reanalysed the 5' RACE reads using MiXCR and keeps one entry per CDR3 protein. Seen here are about 1,400,000 distinct CDR3 sequences, approximately 42% observed once, and the top ten hold around 8%. This clonotype was seen a handful of times. The antigen is undetermined. The CDR3 length is 16 residues. The V and J ends lost 3 bases and 8 bases respectively, with 22 bases between them. Germline V lookup: CDR1 LGHDT, CDR2 YNNKEL (reference sequence).

The rearrangement links TRBV3-1 to TRBJ1-2; D may be TRBD1 (5 bases). The TCR comes from a woman between 18 and 29 years old in good health. The sample comprised blood. This CDR3 is CASSHLFDSASGGYTF. The CDR3 DNA reads as TGTGCCAGCAGCCACTTATTCGACAGTGCCTCCGGGGGCTACACCTTC. Combining the CDR3 with reference TRBV3-1 and TRBJ1-2 gives the whole variable domain DTAVSQTPKYLVTQMGNDKSIKCEQNLGHDTMYWYKQDSKKFLKIMFSYNNKELIINETVPNRFSPKSPDKAHLNLHINSLELGDSAVYFCASSHLFDSASGGYTFGSGTRLTVV.